This T cell receptor beta chain was documented in a study of Graves' ophthalmopathy and Graves' hyperthyroidism. Study-wide context: If no ophthalmopathy appeared within 18 months of follow-up, hyperthyroidism was termed stable.

From RNA, the CDR3 regions of TCR beta chains were amplified and sequenced. First-round RT-PCR with HTBI primers preceded a second-round multiplex PCR. TCRdb used MiXCR to reprocess the multiplex PCR reads, holding one entry per CDR3 protein. Of roughly 600,000 distinct CDR3 sequences listed, about 40% are singletons. The germline V gene has CDR1 MDHEN and CDR2 SYDVKM. V was pared by 6 bases and J by 9 bases, with 21 bases between. The CDR3 has 14 amino acids. Establishment of the diagnosis relied upon clinical symptoms, serum thyroxine, TRAb, thyroid ultrasound and orbital computed tomography. The receptor comes from an adult man with Graves' hyperthyroidism. Sequencing used peripheral blood or thyroid tissue (not recorded which). V and J are TRBV28 and TRBJ2-7; D tentatively fits TRBD1 or TRBD2 (5 bases each). The CDR3 sequence is CASSSTGLRLVQYF. DNA of the CDR3: TGTGCCAGCAGCTCCACAGGACTGCGTCTGGTGCAGTACTTC.